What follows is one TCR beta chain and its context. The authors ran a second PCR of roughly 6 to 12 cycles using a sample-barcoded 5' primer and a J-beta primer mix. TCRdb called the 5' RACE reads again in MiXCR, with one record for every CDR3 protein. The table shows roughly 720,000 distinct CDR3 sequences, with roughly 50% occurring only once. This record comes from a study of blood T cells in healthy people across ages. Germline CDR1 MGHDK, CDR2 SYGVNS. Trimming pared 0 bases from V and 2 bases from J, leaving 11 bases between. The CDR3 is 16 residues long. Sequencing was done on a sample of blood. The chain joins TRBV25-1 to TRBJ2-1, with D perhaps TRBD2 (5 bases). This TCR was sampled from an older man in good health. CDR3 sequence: CASSEYGGPTYNEQFF. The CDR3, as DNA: TGTGCCAGCAGTGAATATGGCGGGCCTACCTACAATGAGCAGTTCTTC.